The rows below give T cell receptor beta chains drawn from one sample of a study of T cells in localized non-small cell lung cancer. The assay was immunoSEQ multiplex PCR, and TCRdb's table has in-frame clones only and misses some. The data show roughly 3,000 clones, around 22% seen once. The sequences come from lung tumor tissue, collected before any cancer treatment. The receptor set was obtained from a man aged 18 to 50 with stage II lung adenocarcinoma. The CDR3 runs from the conserved cysteine through the conserved F or W. A D gene is named only where the DNA matches it firmly. For some rows the clone size is stated as once, few or many, or as a class when expanded; others skip it.

>NA|TRBJ2-7|TRBV30|TRBD1
TGTGCCTGGAGTACGGGACAGTCGGCCTACGAGCAGTACTTC
CAWSTGQSAYEQYF
>NA|TRBJ2-3|TRBV5-1|NA
TGCGCCAGCAGCTTGGAAGGTAGCGCTAGCACAGATACGCAGTATTTT
CASSLEGSASTDTQYF
>NA|TRBJ1-3|TRBV14|NA
TGTGCCAGCAGCCAAGATTGGGGGCCAGGAAACACCATATATTTT
CASSQDWGPGNTIYF
>NA|TRBJ1-6|TRBV10-2|NA
TGCGCCACCCGGGGAGTGTATAATTCACCCCTCCACTTT
CATRGVYNSPLHF
>NA|TRBJ2-7|TRBV6-8|NA
TGTGCCAGCGCCGGGACTCTATCCTACGAGCAGTACTTC
CASAGTLSYEQYF
>NA|TRBJ1-3|TRBV18|NA
TGTGCCAGCTCACCCGGGACGGGCTCTGGAAACACCATATATTTT
CASSPGTGSGNTIYF
>NA|TRBJ2-2|TRBV18|NA
TGTGCCAGCTCACCACCTGAGGGGTGGGGCACCGGGGAGCTGTTTTTT
CASSPPEGWGTGELFF
>NA|TRBJ2-1|TRBV6-7|NA
TGTGCCAGCAGTTACAGGGACAATGAGCAGTTCTTC
CASSYRDNEQFF
>few|TRBJ2-2|TRBV7-2|NA
TGTGCCAGCAGCTTAGCGGTAACCGGGGAGCTGTTTTTT
CASSLAVTGELFF
>few|TRBJ2-7|TRBV11-3|TRBD2
TGTGCCAGCAGCTCCGCTAGCGGGGAGGGCTACGAGCAGTACTTC
CASSSASGEGYEQYF
>medium-sized|TRBJ2-1|TRBV11-3|NA
TGTGCCAGCAGCTCTTGGGACCCCTCCTACCTCAATGAGCAGTTCTTC
CASSSWDPSYLNEQFF
>few|TRBJ1-1|TRBV6-8|NA
TGTGCCAGCAAGGCAGACCCAAACACTGAAGCTTTCTTT
CASKADPNTEAFF
>NA|TRBJ2-5|TRBV6-8|NA
TGTGCCAGCAGGAAAGTAGGGGGGCAAGAGACCCAGTACTTC
CASRKVGGQETQYF
>few|TRBJ2-3|TRBV9|TRBD1
TGTGCCAGCAGTGAAGGGGGCAACCCTAGCACAGATACGCAGTATTTT
CASSEGGNPSTDTQYF
>NA|TRBJ2-5|TRBV30|NA
TGTGCCTGGAGTGCAGGACCGGAGACCCAGTACTTC
CAWSAGPETQYF
>NA|TRBJ2-3|TRBV7-2|TRBD2
TGTGCCAGCAGCTTAGTCTTAGCGGGGGGGAGGAGAGATACGCAGTATTTT
CASSLVLAGGRRDTQYF
>few|TRBJ2-1|TRBV11-3|TRBD1
TGTGCCAGCAGCATTGGACAGGCCTACAATGAGCAGTTCTTC
CASSIGQAYNEQFF
>NA|TRBJ1-2|TRBV6-8|NA
TGTGCCAGCAGTTATCGGGACTCCCGGGCCGGCTATGGCTACACCTTC
CASSYRDSRAGYGYTF
>NA|TRBJ1-5|TRBV11-3|NA
TGTGCCAGCAGCTCCGGGGACGGCCCTTGGGGTCAGCCCCAGCATTTT
CASSSGDGPWGQPQHF
>few|TRBJ1-4|TRBV11-3|NA
TGTGCCAGCAGCTCCGTTGGCAGCGGAAATGAAAAACTGTTTTTT
CASSSVGSGNEKLFF
>NA|TRBJ1-6|TRBV6-8|NA
TGTGCCAGCAGTTCCGAGGGGCTGGGTTCACCCCTCCACTTT
CASSSEGLGSPLHF
>few|TRBJ1-1|TRBV9|TRBD1
TGTGCCAGCAGCGGTGGGACAGCTAAAAACACTGAAGCTTTCTTT
CASSGGTAKNTEAFF
>NA|TRBJ1-2|TRBV30|NA
TGTGCCTGGAACACGGGGCGCGGCTATGGCTACACCTTC
CAWNTGRGYGYTF